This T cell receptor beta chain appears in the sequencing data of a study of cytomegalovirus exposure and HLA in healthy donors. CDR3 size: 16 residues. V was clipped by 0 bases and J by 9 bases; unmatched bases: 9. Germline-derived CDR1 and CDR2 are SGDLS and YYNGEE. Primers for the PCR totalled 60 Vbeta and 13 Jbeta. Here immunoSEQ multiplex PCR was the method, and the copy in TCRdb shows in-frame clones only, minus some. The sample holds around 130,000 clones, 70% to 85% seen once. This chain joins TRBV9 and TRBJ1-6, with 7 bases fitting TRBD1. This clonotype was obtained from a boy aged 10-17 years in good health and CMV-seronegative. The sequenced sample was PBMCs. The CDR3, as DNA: TGTGCCAGCAGCGTAGCTGGGTCAGGGGGGAGTTCACCCCTCCACTTT. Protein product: CASSVAGSGGSSPLHF.